This entry lists 16 T cell receptor beta chains sequenced from one sample in a study of T-cell memory formation after mild COVID-19 (dated by TCRdb to about 2021). The library came from 5' RACE. The sequencing machine was an Illumina NovaSeq 6000. In-frame beta chains were kept once TCRdb had trimmed the public reads at Q25 with fastp and called clones with MiXCR. Entries are consolidated by CDR3 protein sequence, retaining the most common genes and DNA. The sample table records roughly 100,000 distinct CDR3 sequences; around 13% of these occur just once. The ten top clones hold about 25% of the sample. What was sequenced was PBMCs or a T cell subset sorted from them (not recorded which). The origin of the receptors is an adult woman who had mild COVID-19 (a few samples of this study predate the infection). The sample titles of this study are shuffled in the database, so cell type and time point are left out; the donor was told from shared clones.

The chain is built from TRBV6-6 and TRBJ1-1, with D unclear. The CDR3 is 13 amino acids. The germline gives CDR1 MNHNY, CDR2 SVGAGI (reference sequence). V lost 4 bases to trimming and J lost 11 bases, with 17 bases between them. In nucleotides, the CDR3 is TGTGCCAGCAGTTCGAACATCGACTCTGGGGCTTTCTTT. Its protein product is CASSSNIDSGAFF.

The chain is built from TRBV29-1 and TRBJ2-2; 10 bases match TRBD2. The CDR3 runs to 14 residues. The V segment lost 1 base and the J segment 5 bases; nucleotides outside the gene matches: 1. Germline lookup yields CDR1 SQVTM and CDR2 ANQGSEA. The CDR3 DNA follows: TGCAGCGTTGAAGGAGCGGGAGGGACCGGGGAGCTGTTTTTT. Encoded protein: CSVEGAGGTGELFF.

This clonotype has more than one count but fewer than ten. The chain combines TRBV6-5 with TRBJ2-7; 9 nucleotides align to TRBD2. The CDR3 is made up of 15 amino acids. The J segment lost 3 bases and the V segment lost 6 bases, leaving 9 bases of the junction unmatched. Germline values: CDR1 MNHEY, CDR2 SVGAGI. CDR3 amino acids: CASSPTSGPNYEQYF. CDR3 coding DNA: TGTGCCAGCAGCCCTACTAGCGGGCCGAACTACGAGCAGTACTTC.

V usage is TRBV6-4 and J usage is TRBJ1-2; tentative D call: TRBD1 (6 bases). V was shortened by 6 bases and J by 4 bases, with 21 bases between the two germline ends. The CDR3 runs 16 residues. The germline gives CDR1 MRHNA, CDR2 SNTAGT. The CDR3 loop is CASSDVGGTGAYGYTF. The CDR3 DNA is TGTGCCAGCAGCGACGTCGGGGGGACGGGGGCCTATGGCTACACCTTC.

This clonotype was found a few times. The V and J genes are TRBV20-1 and TRBJ1-2, with 12 bases lining up with TRBD1. In germline, CDR1 is DFQATT, CDR2 SNEGSKA (reference sequence). V gave up 0 bases and J gave up 7 bases; unmatched junction bases: 9. The CDR3 consists of 16 residues. CDR3: CSARDGTGGFTRGYTF. The CDR3, as DNA: TGCAGTGCTAGAGACGGGACAGGGGGCTTTACTCGTGGCTACACCTTC.

This clonotype was detected a few times. The V call is TRBV6-2 or TRBV6-3, the J call TRBJ1-1; D ambiguous. The CDR3 is 13 amino acids. The germline V gene has CDR1 MNHEY and CDR2 SVGEGT. V was clipped by 2 bases and J by 5 bases, with 9 bases between them. The CDR3 protein is CASSYGVGTEAFF. The DNA of the CDR3 is TGTGCCAGCAGTTACGGGGTGGGGACTGAAGCTTTCTTT.

This clonotype occurred a few times. This chain joins TRBV30 and TRBJ2-5, with D unresolved. Trimming removed 2 bases from V and 5 bases from J, with 15 bases in between. This CDR3 is built from 14 residues. Germline V lookup: CDR1 GTSNPN, CDR2 SVGIG (reference sequence). The CDR3 coding sequence is TGTGCCTGGAGTCCTTCCGTGGGGTGGGAGACCCAGTACTTC. It yields the protein CAWSPSVGWETQYF.

CDR3 region: CAISLAGTYEQYF. The CDR3 nucleotides are TGTGCCATCAGCCTAGCAGGGACCTACGAGCAGTACTTC. This chain links TRBV10-3 with TRBJ2-7; D is perhaps TRBD1 or TRBD2 (5 bases each). Germline lookup yields CDR1 ENHRY and CDR2 SYGVKD. This CDR3 is 13 amino acids long. Trimming removed 6 bases at V and 2 bases at J, with 11 bases between.

A few counts support this clonotype. The V call is TRBV5-6, the J call TRBJ1-1; D remains ambiguous. Between the trimmed V and J ends, which lost 4 bases and 7 bases, there was a span of 14 bases. The length of the CDR3 is 13 residues. Germline V CDR1 and CDR2: SGHDT, YYEEEE. CDR3 DNA: TGTGCCAGCAGCACAGTAGCGGGGAATGAAGCTTTCTTT. This codes for CASSTVAGNEAFF.

The chain links TRBV6-5 to TRBJ2-2; D perhaps matches TRBD2 (5 bases). CDR1 MNHEY and CDR2 SVGAGI come from the germline V gene. V lost 2 bases to trimming and J lost 4 bases, with 8 bases between them. CDR3 length: 14 residues. CDR3 in amino acids: CASSYAEGTGELFF. As DNA, the CDR3 is TGTGCCAGCAGTTACGCCGAGGGCACCGGGGAGCTGTTTTTT.

V usage is TRBV20-1 and J usage is TRBJ2-3; 7 nucleotides line up with TRBD2. Germline lookup yields CDR1 DFQATT and CDR2 SNEGSKA (reference sequence). The CDR3 has 14 amino acids. The trim removed 5 bases at V and 8 bases at J, leaving 13 bases unmatched. The CDR3 DNA sequence: TGCAGTGCTCGGGGGGAGGGCCCTCTGGGTACGCAGTATTTT. Amino acid sequence: CSARGEGPLGTQYF.

This clonotype was seen a few times. The gene calls are TRBV7-9 and TRBJ2-5; D is unclear. V dropped 5 bases and J dropped 4 bases, with 14 bases sitting between them. Germline V gene sequence: CDR1 SEHNR, CDR2 FQNEAQ (reference sequence). The CDR3 totals 14 residues. DNA for the CDR3: TGTGCCAGCAGCCGGTCGGCAGTGGTAGAGACCCAGTACTTC. It is translated as CASSRSAVVETQYF.

This clonotype was found a few times. The chain has TRBV7-6 and TRBJ2-1; TRBD2 is a possible D gene (6 bases). The CDR3 runs 15 residues. V dropped 5 bases and J dropped 0 bases, with 11 bases sitting between them. CDR1 SGHVS and CDR2 FNYEAQ come from the germline V gene. CDR3 nucleotides: TGTGCCAGCAGCGACGGGACTGACTCCTACAATGAGCAGTTCTTC. It yields the protein CASSDGTDSYNEQFF.

This chain links TRBV10-3 with TRBJ1-2; 12 bases are shared with TRBD1. Germline trimming cut 0 bases from V and 3 bases from J; bases unmatched to any gene: 8. Germline V gives CDR1 ENHRY, CDR2 SYGVKD. The CDR3 has 18 residues. CDR3 coding DNA: TGTGCCATCAGTGAGTCATTGACGGGGACAGGGGGCGACTATGGCTACACCTTC. It specifies CAISESLTGTGGDYGYTF.

A few counts support this clonotype. CDR3 protein: CASSSRWQEVAYEQYF. Here the CDR3 DNA reads TGTGCCAGCAGTTCCCGTTGGCAGGAGGTGGCATACGAGCAGTACTTC. J is TRBJ2-7 and V is TRBV7-2; a weak D match, TRBD2 (5 bases). The CDR3 length is 16 residues. In germline, CDR1 is SGHTA, CDR2 FQGNSA. V lost 6 bases and J lost 4, with 22 bases in between.

V gene TRBV2 combines with J gene TRBJ1-2; 9 bases agree with TRBD1. The germline V gene has CDR1 SNHLY and CDR2 FYNNEI. With 9 bases clipped from V and 4 bases from J, the junction kept 6 bases outside the gene matches. There are 13 residues in the CDR3. CDR3 in amino acids: CARRDREGYGYTF. The CDR3 DNA sequence: TGTGCCAGAAGGGACAGGGAAGGCTATGGCTACACCTTC.